This is a list of T cell receptor beta chains from one sample in a study of cytomegalovirus exposure and HLA in healthy donors. Profiling relied on immunoSEQ multiplex PCR, and the TCRdb table lists in-frame clones only, not all of them. The sample carries 200,000 to 250,000 clones, approximately 78% recorded once. The sequencing input was PBMCs. The receptors come from a male donor in good health and CMV-seronegative. CDR3s include the opening cysteine and the closing phenylalanine or tryptophan. D genes are given only for firm matches. Only part of the rows carry a size: once, few, many, or a class if the clone is expanded.

size: once
V: TRBV5-1
D: TRBD1
J: TRBJ2-2
DNA: TGCGCCAGCAGCTTGAATACAGGGGTCTACACCGGGGAGCTGTTTTTT
CDR3: CASSLNTGVYTGELFF

size: .
V: TRBV18
D: TRBD1
J: TRBJ2-3
DNA: TGTGCCAGCTCACCAGGCGACAGGGGGCTGGTGGGCACAGATACGCAGTATTTT
CDR3: CASSPGDRGLVGTDTQYF

size: .
V: TRBV6-5
D: TRBD1
J: TRBJ1-2
DNA: TGTGCCAGCAGGACCGGACAGGGGTATGGCTACACCTTC
CDR3: CASRTGQGYGYTF

size: .
V: TRBV6-1
D: .
J: TRBJ2-3
DNA: TGTGCCAGCAGTGAAGCTATCGGGGGTGGGGATACGCAGTATTTT
CDR3: CASSEAIGGGDTQYF

size: .
V: TRBV19
D: .
J: TRBJ1-5
DNA: TGTGCCAGTAGTATCCGTCTGGACAGCCCAAATCAGCCCCAGCATTTT
CDR3: CASSIRLDSPNQPQHF

size: .
V: TRBV11-2
D: .
J: TRBJ2-7
DNA: TGTGCCAGCAGCTTAGTTTCAGGGATCCCCTACGAGCAGTACTTC
CDR3: CASSLVSGIPYEQYF

size: once
V: TRBV5-4
D: TRBD2
J: TRBJ2-7
DNA: TGTGCCAGCAGTTCCCCCGGGACTATAAACTACGAGCAGTACTTC
CDR3: CASSSPGTINYEQYF

size: .
V: TRBV11-2
D: TRBD1
J: TRBJ2-7
DNA: TGTGCCAGCCGGCCCGGGACAGGCTCCTACGAGCAGTACTTC
CDR3: CASRPGTGSYEQYF

size: .
V: TRBV7-9
D: TRBD1
J: TRBJ2-5
DNA: TGTTCCAGCACCCCAATTGACAGGGTCCAAGAGACCCAGTACTTC
CDR3: CSSTPIDRVQETQYF

size: .
V: TRBV9
D: TRBD2
J: TRBJ2-1
DNA: TGTGCCAGCAGCGCCGCGGGAGGGCCGGCGGGTGAGCAGTTCTTC
CDR3: CASSAAGGPAGEQFF

size: .
V: TRBV9
D: .
J: TRBJ2-3
DNA: TGTGCCAGCAGCGTGGGGGCGGGAGCTATCACAGATACGCAGTATTTT
CDR3: CASSVGAGAITDTQYF

size: .
V: TRBV28
D: .
J: TRBJ1-2
DNA: TGTGCCAGCAGTTTATTAACGTCGCGGGGAAGGGGCTACACCTTC
CDR3: CASSLLTSRGRGYTF

size: once
V: TRBV27
D: TRBD2
J: TRBJ2-3
DNA: TGTGCCAGCATAGCAGCGGGAGAAAGCACAGATACGCAGTATTTT
CDR3: CASIAAGESTDTQYF

size: .
V: TRBV29-1
D: .
J: TRBJ1-2
DNA: TGCAGCGTTGACCGGCAGGGGTCTTACTATGGCTACACCTTC
CDR3: CSVDRQGSYYGYTF

size: .
V: TRBV6-1
D: TRBD2
J: TRBJ2-7
DNA: TGTGCCACCGCACAGCGGGAGAGCTACGAGCAGTACTTC
CDR3: CATAQRESYEQYF

size: .
V: TRBV5-4
D: .
J: TRBJ2-5
DNA: TGTGCCAGCAGTTATCAAGAGACCCAGTACTTC
CDR3: CASSYQETQYF

size: .
V: TRBV5-4
D: TRBD1
J: TRBJ1-1
DNA: TGTGCCAGCAGCTTGGACAGGGGGAACACTGAAGCTTTCTTT
CDR3: CASSLDRGNTEAFF

size: .
V: TRBV7-3
D: .
J: TRBJ2-2
DNA: TGTGCCAGCAGCTTCGACACTGCCGGGGAGCTGTTTTTT
CDR3: CASSFDTAGELFF

size: .
V: TRBV7-6
D: TRBD2
J: TRBJ2-5
DNA: TGTGCCAGCAGCCTCAGCGGGAGGGAAACCCAGTACTTC
CDR3: CASSLSGRETQYF

size: .
V: TRBV4-1
D: TRBD2
J: TRBJ2-5
DNA: TGCGCCAGCAGCCAGGTGGGACTAGCCAGCGAGACCCAGTACTTC
CDR3: CASSQVGLASETQYF

size: .
V: TRBV6-1
D: TRBD2
J: TRBJ2-3
DNA: TGTGCCAGCAGTGTGCTAGCGGGAGTATTCACAGATACGCAGTATTTT
CDR3: CASSVLAGVFTDTQYF

size: few
V: TRBV6-5
D: TRBD1
J: TRBJ1-2
DNA: TGTGCCAGCAGTTACTACGGGACAGGGGGCGACTATGGCTACACCTTC
CDR3: CASSYYGTGGDYGYTF

size: .
V: TRBV5-1
D: TRBD1
J: TRBJ2-2
DNA: TGCGCCAGCAGCGGAGGACAGGGTACGCGGAACACCGGGGAGCTGTTTTTT
CDR3: CASSGGQGTRNTGELFF

size: few
V: TRBV21-1
D: .
J: TRBJ1-5
DNA: TGTGCCAGCAGCAAAGAGCGGCAGGGGGCTCAGCCCCAGCATTTT
CDR3: CASSKERQGAQPQHF